This T cell receptor (beta chain) was sequenced in a study of CD8+ T cells in alopecia areata. Regarding the study as a whole: Amid tofacitinib therapy, many expanded lesional clones stayed present in scalp and blood. Tofacitinib significantly reduced both scalp clonality and expanded CD8+ clones among the top 100.

Treatment described: oral pan-JAK inhibitor, 5-10 mg twice daily. The authors extracted RNA and reverse transcribed it into cDNA as the sequencing template. Profiled with immunoSEQ multiplex PCR; TCRdb holds only in-frame clones, not every one. The sample lists about 190,000 clones; under 80% were seen once. CDR1 SGHDT and CDR2 YYEEEE come from the germline V gene. The CDR3 contains 14 residues. The V end was cut by 0 bases, the J end by 4 bases, with 10 bases between. Comments on this clone: Its antigen is still unknown.

The V gene is TRBV5-6, the J gene TRBJ2-5; D is unresolved. The sample here was CD4+ T cells sorted from blood, taken around week 50, from a patient treated with tofacitinib. This clonotype was sampled from a human donor with alopecia areata. The CDR3 loop reads CASSLVGRLETQYF. The CDR3 DNA follows: TGTGCCAGCAGCTTGGTGGGCAGATTAGAGACCCAGTACTTC.